Sequencing of this T cell receptor beta chain was carried out in a study of regulatory T cells in long-lasting Graves disease. This clonotype was picked up many times. Antigen specificity is unknown. Libraries of TCR beta came from iRepertoire HTBI primers plus Arm-PCR of CDR3 regions. TCRdb redid the calling of the multiplex PCR reads with MiXCR, one entry per CDR3 protein. This table holds under 450,000 distinct CDR3 sequences, about 16% found once. Study results and limitations: Not thyroid tissue but only peripheral blood was studied.

As for time point: newly diagnosed GD, antithyroid drugs for less than 3 months. From RNA extracted from PBMCs, the TCR library was made. The patient group derived from an endocrinology department in Xi'an, China. The sample also formed part of further work on T cells in Graves' hyperthyroidism and ophthalmopathy. This second report adds: Researchers report that a 13 V-J model separated ophthalmopathy from stable hyperthyroidism.

The source is a young woman with Graves disease. Sequencing used peripheral blood mononuclear cells (PBMCs), obtained at new diagnosis, from a patient treated with antithyroid drugs.

CDR3 residues: CASSETVSTNEKLFF. DNA of the CDR3: TGCGCCAGCAGCGAGACAGTTTCGACTAATGAAAAACTGTTTTTT. The chain carries TRBV5-1 and TRBJ1-4; maybe TRBD1 (5 bases). The V end lost 4 bases, the J end lost 2 bases, and 12 bases lay between the germline ends. The CDR3 length is 15 residues. CDR1 and CDR2 (germline): SGHRS, YFSETQ.